A single T cell receptor beta chain is shown here with its context. Only CD45RO-negative cells positively selected for CCR7 counted as naive CD8 cells, so terminally differentiated effector memory CD45RA+ cells were excluded. The CDR3 totals 15 residues. Per the germline V gene, CDR1 is PRHDT and CDR2 is FYEKMQ (reference sequence). Between the trimmed V and J ends, which lost 0 bases and 4 bases, there was a span of 12 bases. Assay used: immunoSEQ multiplex PCR; TCRdb lists only in-frame clones, some missing. Altogether 600,000 or so clones are present, 85% to 95% being singletons, with the ten largest covering about 0.11%. The entry originates in a study of shared clonotypes between healthy human individuals.

This receptor was taken from a young woman in good health. This chain links TRBV13 with TRBJ2-5, with a possible D match to TRBD1 (6 bases). Source material: naive CD8+ T cells sorted from blood. CDR3 amino acids: CASSLGQGVGETQYF. CDR3 in DNA: TGTGCCAGCAGCTTAGGACAGGGCGTCGGAGAGACCCAGTACTTC.